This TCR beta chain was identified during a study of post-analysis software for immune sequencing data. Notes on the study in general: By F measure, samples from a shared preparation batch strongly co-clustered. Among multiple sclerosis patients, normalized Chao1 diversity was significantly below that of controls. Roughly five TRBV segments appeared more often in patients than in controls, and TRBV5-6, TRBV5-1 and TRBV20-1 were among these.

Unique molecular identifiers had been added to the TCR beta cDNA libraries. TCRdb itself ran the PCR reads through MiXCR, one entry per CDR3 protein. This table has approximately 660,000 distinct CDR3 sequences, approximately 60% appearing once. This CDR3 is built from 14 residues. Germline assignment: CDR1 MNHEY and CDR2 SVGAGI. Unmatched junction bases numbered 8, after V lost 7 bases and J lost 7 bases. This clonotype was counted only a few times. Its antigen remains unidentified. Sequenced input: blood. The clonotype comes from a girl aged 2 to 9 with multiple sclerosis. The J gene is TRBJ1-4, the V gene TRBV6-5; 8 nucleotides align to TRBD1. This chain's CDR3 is CASTSGGIGEKLFF. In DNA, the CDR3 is TGTGCCAGCACCTCAGGGGGCATTGGTGAAAAACTGTTTTTT.